These 25 T cell receptor beta chains were all obtained from the same sample, sequenced in a study of T cell responses to AZD1222 COVID-19 vaccine. Generated by immunoSEQ multiplex PCR, the TCRdb table keeps only in-frame clones and is missing some. The sample carries about 130,000 clones, 80% to 95% recorded once. The material sequenced was peripheral blood, taken 28 days after the second AZD1222 dose. The receptors derive from an adult who received the AZD1222 COVID-19 vaccine.

This chain joins TRBV6-5 and TRBJ2-2, with TRBD2 as a possible D gene (5 bases). The CDR3 contains 11 residues. Germline-derived CDR1 and CDR2 are MNHEY and SVGAGI. The V and J ends lost 4 bases and 8 bases respectively, with 5 bases between them. CDR3 nucleotide sequence: TGTGCCAGCAGTTCGGGGGGGGAGCTGTTTTTT. Its translation: CASSSGGELFF.

The J gene is TRBJ2-3, the V gene TRBV28, with TRBD2 matching over 10 bases. Germline V gene data show CDR1 as MDHEN and CDR2 as SYDVKM. The CDR3 has 13 amino acids. The V segment lost 6 bases and the J segment 4 bases; nucleotides outside the gene matches: 1. Here the CDR3 DNA reads TGTGCCAGCAGGGGACTAGCGCCAGATACGCAGTATTTT. As protein: CASRGLAPDTQYF.

The rearrangement joins TRBV5-1 to TRBJ1-6, with TRBD1 matching over 10 bases. The junction had 8 bases not matched to a gene; V was cut back by 3 bases and J by 8 bases. The length of the CDR3 is 16 residues. Germline assignment: CDR1 SGHRS and CDR2 YFSETQ. The DNA for the CDR3 is TGCGCCAGCAGCTCGGACAGGGGGAATGAGGATTCACCCCTCCACTTT. It codes for CASSSDRGNEDSPLHF.

In DNA form, the CDR3 reads TGTGCCAGCAGTCGAAACACAATCTCCTACAATGAGCAGTTCTTC. This codes for CASSRNTISYNEQFF. The V call is TRBV9, the J call TRBJ2-1; D gene uncertain. The CDR3 totals 15 residues. V lost 5 bases to trimming and J lost 0 bases, with 12 bases between them. CDR1 SGDLS and CDR2 YYNGEE come from the germline V gene.

This chain uses TRBV6-2 or TRBV6-3 with TRBJ2-2, with D perhaps being TRBD1 or TRBD2 (5 bases each). Germline V lookup: CDR1 MNHEY, CDR2 SVGEGT. V gave up 2 bases and J gave up 4 bases, with 8 bases separating them. The length of the CDR3 is 14 residues. CDR3 protein: CASSYAGTTGELFF. The CDR3 nucleotides are TGTGCCAGCAGTTACGCAGGGACCACCGGGGAGCTGTTTTTT.

This chain joins TRBV3-1 (or the pseudogene TRBV3-2) and TRBJ1-2; 8 bases are shared with TRBD1. V lost 3 bases and J lost 3; bases outside the gene matches: 6. The CDR3 consists of 15 residues. Germline V lookup: CDR1 LGHDT, CDR2 YNNKEL (reference sequence). The CDR3 loop is CASSHWTGKDYGYTF. In DNA form, the CDR3 reads TGTGCCAGCAGCCACTGGACAGGGAAGGACTATGGCTACACCTTC.

The chain recombines TRBV7-2 with TRBJ1-4; no reliable D call. The CDR3 covers 15 residues. Germline V gives CDR1 SGHTA, CDR2 FQGNSA. V gave up 1 base and J gave up 8 bases, with 14 bases separating them. The CDR3 nucleotides read TGTGCCAGCAGCTTAGTGTCATCCCGCGGCGAAAAACTGTTTTTT. Translation: CASSLVSSRGEKLFF.

The chain carries TRBV11-2 and TRBJ2-5; D possibly corresponds to TRBD2 (6 bases). The germline V gene has CDR1 SGHAT and CDR2 FQNNGV. CDR3 length equals 11 residues. Trimming cost V 3 bases and J 12 bases, with 11 bases left between them. The CDR3 spells CASSLGDSKYF. Here the CDR3 DNA reads TGTGCCAGCAGCTTGGGGGACTCCAAGTACTTC.

The V call is TRBV4-3, the J call TRBJ2-7; tentatively, D is TRBD1 or TRBD2 (5 bases each). Germline V gives CDR1 LGHNA, CDR2 YSLEER. The ends were cut back, 0 bases at V and 5 bases at J, with 8 bases in the middle. This CDR3 region has 13 residues. The CDR3 nucleotides read TGCGCCAGCAGCCAAGATACGGGGCACGAGCAGTACTTC. Protein: CASSQDTGHEQYF.

The chain is built from TRBV4-3 and TRBJ1-2, with D maybe TRBD1 (5 bases). The ends were cut back, 0 bases at V and 4 bases at J, with 15 bases in the middle. CDR3 length equals 16 residues. Germline assignment: CDR1 LGHNA and CDR2 YSLEER. For the CDR3, the DNA is TGCGCCAGCAGCCAAGATCCGCAGGGCGGTACCTATGGCTACACCTTC. This sequence encodes CASSQDPQGGTYGYTF.

The chain uses TRBV4-2 and TRBJ1-5; 9 nucleotides match TRBD1. V lost 2 bases, J lost 5 bases, and 4 bases stayed unmatched. This CDR3 has 15 residues. Looked up from germline, CDR1 is LGHNA and CDR2 is YNFKEQ. The CDR3 DNA reads as TGTGCCAGCAGCCAATCCTGGACAGGGGATCAGCCCCAGCATTTT. Amino acid sequence: CASSQSWTGDQPQHF.

This clone was counted a single time. The rearrangement uses TRBV4-3 and TRBJ2-5, with 7 bases fitting TRBD2. This CDR3 has 17 residues. Per the germline V gene, CDR1 is LGHNA and CDR2 is YSLEER. The V gene end was trimmed by 5 bases and the J gene end by 2 bases; junction bases not matched to a gene: 14. Here the CDR3 reads CASSSSLFSGMQETQYF. DNA for the CDR3: TGCGCCAGCAGCAGCTCTCTTTTCAGCGGGATGCAAGAGACCCAGTACTTC.

The chain links TRBV11-2 to TRBJ2-1; D is ambiguous. Germline V gene lookup returns CDR1 SGHAT and CDR2 FQNNGV. The CDR3 is 15 amino acids. V lost 1 base and J 2 bases, leaving 9 bases between the germline ends. CDR3 protein: CASSLGGATYNEQFF. The CDR3 DNA sequence: TGTGCCAGCAGCTTAGGCGGAGCGACCTACAATGAGCAGTTCTTC.

DNA of the CDR3: TGTGCCTTAAGACGGGAGGCTAACGGGGAGCTGTTTTTT. This translates into CALRREANGELFF. The chain has TRBV7-9 and TRBJ2-2; 7 nucleotides agree with TRBD2. This CDR3 has 13 amino acids. Germline lookup yields CDR1 SEHNR and CDR2 FQNEAQ (reference sequence). The J segment lost 7 bases and the V segment lost 11 bases, leaving 10 bases of the junction unmatched.

The table lists this clone with a few counts. The V gene is TRBV24-1, the J gene TRBJ1-1; D gene uncertain. This CDR3 has 16 amino acids. V gave up 2 bases and J gave up 2 bases, with 14 bases separating them. From germline, CDR1 is KGHDR and CDR2 SFDVKD. CDR3 DNA sequence: TGTGCCACCAGTGATTGTCTAGTGGACGGCAACACTGAAGCTTTCTTT. The encoded protein is CATSDCLVDGNTEAFF.

The CDR3 coding sequence is TGTGCCAGCAGCCCTACAGGGGCGCATGGCTACACCTTC. This codes for CASSPTGAHGYTF. This chain links TRBV7-3 with TRBJ1-2; TRBD1 matches at 7 bases. Germline CDR1 and CDR2: SGHTA and FQGTGA. CDR3 length: 13 residues. J lost 6 bases, V lost 5 bases, and 6 bases had no gene match.

The chain joins TRBV7-8 to TRBJ2-1; D is perhaps TRBD2 (5 bases). Trimming pared 5 bases from V and 2 bases from J, leaving 13 bases between. Germline CDR1 and CDR2: SGHVS and FQNEAQ. The CDR3 totals 15 residues. The CDR3 loop is CASSQDYSAYNEQFF. For the CDR3, the DNA is TGTGCCAGCAGCCAAGACTATTCCGCCTACAATGAGCAGTTCTTC.

The gene calls are TRBV27 and TRBJ1-5; D remains unclear. Germline loops: CDR1 MNHEY, CDR2 SMNVEV (reference sequence). The CDR3 runs to 13 residues. Trimming removed 6 bases at V and 6 bases at J, with 12 bases between. The CDR3 DNA is TGTGCCAGCAGCCCCAATCTACTTCAGCCCCAGCATTTT. It translates to CASSPNLLQPQHF.

The chain carries TRBV29-1 and TRBJ1-1; D call uncertain. Germline V gene data show CDR1 as SQVTM and CDR2 as ANQGSEA. There are 13 residues in the CDR3. Trimming removed 4 bases at V and 0 bases at J, with 9 bases between. CDR3 sequence (DNA): TGCAGCGTTGCCGGGGTTCTGAACACTGAAGCTTTCTTT. Protein product: CSVAGVLNTEAFF.

On this clone itself: Additional DNA sequences in this sample encode the identical CDR3. The gene calls are TRBV18 and TRBJ1-1; possibly TRBD1 for D (5 bases). The ends were cut back, 1 base at V and 0 bases at J, with 9 bases in the middle. The CDR3 totals 15 residues. Per germline, CDR1 KGHSH and CDR2 LQKENI. The CDR3 protein is CASSPRDGLNTEAFF. The CDR3 nucleotides read TGTGCCAGCTCACCACGGGACGGATTGAACACTGAAGCTTTCTTT.

The chain uses TRBV7-2 and TRBJ2-1; D may match TRBD1 or TRBD2 (6 bases each). Germline V CDR1 and CDR2: SGHTA, FQGNSA. The CDR3 sequence is 13 residues long. V was cut by 3 bases and J by 7 bases, with 10 bases left in between. CDR3 nucleotide sequence: TGTGCCAGCAGCTTTGAGGGGGGAAATGAGCAGTTCTTC. Translated: CASSFEGGNEQFF.

This chain uses TRBV5-6 with TRBJ1-2; 9 bases are a match to TRBD1. Germline CDR1 is SGHDT and CDR2 is YYEEEE. The CDR3 loop spans 14 amino acids. V was pared by 2 bases and J by 7 bases, with 6 bases of the junction left unmatched. The chain's CDR3 is CASSLGDRVSGYTF. In nucleotides, the CDR3 is TGTGCCAGCAGCTTAGGGGACAGGGTCTCTGGCTACACCTTC.

This chain connects TRBV7-3 to TRBJ1-4, with D hard to call. The CDR3 is 13 residues long. The germline CDR1 and CDR2 sequences are SGHTA and FQGTGA. Trimming pared 2 bases from V and 5 bases from J, leaving 6 bases between. The CDR3 protein is CASSLARNEKLFF. CDR3 coding DNA: TGTGCCAGCAGCTTAGCCAGGAATGAAAAACTGTTTTTT.

The chain is built from TRBV11-2 and TRBJ2-5, with D unclear. Per germline, CDR1 SGHAT and CDR2 FQNNGV. The germline V and J ends were trimmed by 4 bases and 8 bases, with 8 bases remaining between them. This CDR3 has 11 residues. CDR3 DNA: TGTGCCAGCAGCTCCATTATAACCCAGTACTTC. Translating gives CASSSIITQYF.

The chain employs TRBV7-2 and TRBJ2-1; 13 bases agree with TRBD2. Germline CDR1 and CDR2: SGHTA and FQGNSA. The CDR3 has 16 amino acids. V was clipped by 4 bases and J by 6 bases; unmatched bases: 6. CDR3 sequence reads: CASSSATSGGPNEQFF. The CDR3 DNA reads as TGTGCCAGCAGCTCGGCGACTAGCGGGGGGCCCAATGAGCAGTTCTTC.